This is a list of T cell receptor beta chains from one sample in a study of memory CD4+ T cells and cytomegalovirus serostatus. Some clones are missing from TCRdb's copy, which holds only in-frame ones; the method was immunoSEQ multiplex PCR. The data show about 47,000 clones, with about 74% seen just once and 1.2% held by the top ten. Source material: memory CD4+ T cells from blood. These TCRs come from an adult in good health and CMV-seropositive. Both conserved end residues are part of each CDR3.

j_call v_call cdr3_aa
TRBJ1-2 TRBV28 CASSLVGTGSYGYTF
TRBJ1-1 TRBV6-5 CASSYSIQGANTEAFF
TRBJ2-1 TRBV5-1 CASSLLAGGGNEQFF
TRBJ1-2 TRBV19 CASSIGPSNYGYTF
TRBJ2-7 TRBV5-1 CASRGDLDYEQYF
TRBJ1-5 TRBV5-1 CASSYRGDGNQPQHF
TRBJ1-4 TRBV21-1 CASSRSGTINEKLFF
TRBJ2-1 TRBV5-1 CASKSGGAGEQFF
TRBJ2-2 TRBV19 CASSRQGSGELFF
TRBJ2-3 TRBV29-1 CSVEAGSF
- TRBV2 CASSDGLAGDQSYEQYF
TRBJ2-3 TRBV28 CASSLYRGGTDTQYF
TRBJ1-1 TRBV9 CASSVGGAEATEAFF
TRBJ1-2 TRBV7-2 CASSLNSIGGYTF
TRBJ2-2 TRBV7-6 CASSLRSGVTGELFF
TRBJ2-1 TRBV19 CASSHGRTGYDEQFF
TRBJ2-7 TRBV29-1 CSVSDRDGSYEQYF
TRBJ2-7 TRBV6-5 CASSKNRDISYEQYF
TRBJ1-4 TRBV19 CASSPRGESNEKLFF
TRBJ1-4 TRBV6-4 CASSEREGEKLFF
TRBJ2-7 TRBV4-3 CASSQQLAGEQYF
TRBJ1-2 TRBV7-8 CASSPGAGGSLYGYTF
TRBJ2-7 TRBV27 CASSTLAGGSYEQYF
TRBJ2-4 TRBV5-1 CASSAKTGQLAKNIQYF
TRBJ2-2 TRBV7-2 CASSLTSGGVGELFF
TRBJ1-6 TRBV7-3 CASSLNGQGADNSPLHF
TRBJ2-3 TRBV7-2 CASSQRGTSETDTQYF
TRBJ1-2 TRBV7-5 CARSAFRGGYGYTF
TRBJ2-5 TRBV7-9 CASSSSLRSETQYF